This T cell receptor beta chain was documented in a study of monozygotic twins with inflammatory bowel disease. Study-level points and caveats: IBD patients share fewer clonotypes with other people than healthy twins do, especially with disease activity. Varying immunosuppressive regimens may have increased patient repertoire variability.

Points on this clonotype: Its antigen is unidentified.

Reanalyzing the 5' RACE reads, TCRdb keeps one entry per CDR3 protein, without DNA. The sample table includes about 160,000 distinct CDR3 sequences. The CDR3 is made up of 15 amino acids. Germline V gives CDR1 SNHLY, CDR2 FYNNEI. The sequencing input was blood. This chain connects TRBV2 to TRBJ2-1; TCRdb lists TRBD2, though no DNA is available to test this call. This receptor was identified in a human donor with ulcerative colitis or Crohn's disease, or a healthy co-twin of an affected twin (not recorded which). The CDR3 here is CASSPTSGSYIEQFF. The variable domain in full, completed from reference TRBV2 and TRBJ2-1, reads EPEVTQTPSHQVTQMGQEVILRCVPISNHLYFYWYRQILGQKVEFLVSFYNNEISEKSEIFDDQFSVERPDGSNFTLKIRSTKLEDSAMYFCASSPTSGSYIEQFFGPGTRLTVL.